This T cell receptor (beta chain) was captured in a study of T-cell reconstitution after alpha-beta-depleted transplantation in children. General study points: The origin of high day-60 TCRbeta diversity in some patients lay in surviving recipient T cells and thymic progenitors. After one year, T-cell counts and TCRbeta diversity mostly came from new T cells. Expanded graft clones, several hundred of them, were reportedly the source of alpha-beta T cells about two months after transplant.

This clonotype showed up just a few times. Its antigen is not known. The CDR3 is 14 residues long. V was clipped by 3 bases and J by 2 bases, with 12 bases between them. CDR1 and CDR2 from the germline V gene are DFQATT and SNEGSKA (reference sequence). As it was prepared, the TCRbeta library received unique molecular identifiers. TCRdb fed the PCR reads into MiXCR, producing one record per CDR3 protein. This sample has more than 300,000 distinct CDR3 sequences, with roughly 16% found just once. The sequencing here drew on PBMCs, mostly from graft donor cells, taken 360 days after TCRalphabeta/CD19-depleted stem cell transplant. V is TRBV20-1 and J is TRBJ2-3; D unresolved. This TCR was recovered from a male patient between 2 and 10 years old who had a stem cell transplant for acute lymphoblastic leukemia, so the T cells may come from the graft donor. CDR3 protein: CSASVRQSTDTQYF. For the CDR3, the DNA is TGCAGTGCTAGTGTACGGCAGTCCACAGATACGCAGTATTTT.